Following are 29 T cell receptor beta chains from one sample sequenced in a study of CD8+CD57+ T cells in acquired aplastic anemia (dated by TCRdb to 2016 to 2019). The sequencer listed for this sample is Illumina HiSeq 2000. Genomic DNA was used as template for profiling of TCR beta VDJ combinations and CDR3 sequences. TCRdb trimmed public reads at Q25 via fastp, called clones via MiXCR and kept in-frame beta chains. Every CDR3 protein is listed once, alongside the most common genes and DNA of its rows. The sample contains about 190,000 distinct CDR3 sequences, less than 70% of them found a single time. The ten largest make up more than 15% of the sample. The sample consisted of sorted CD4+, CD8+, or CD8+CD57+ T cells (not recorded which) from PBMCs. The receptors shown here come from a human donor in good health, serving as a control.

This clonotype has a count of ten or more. The CDR3 DNA follows: TGTGCCACCAGCAGAGATAGAGACGGGACAGGATCAGATACGCAGTATTTT. Translation: CATSRDRDGTGSDTQYF. V and J are TRBV15 and TRBJ2-3; 8 bases fit TRBD1. V was clipped by 0 bases and J by 4 bases; unmatched bases: 9. Germline CDR1 and CDR2: LNHNV and YYDKDF (reference sequence). This CDR3 comprises 17 residues.

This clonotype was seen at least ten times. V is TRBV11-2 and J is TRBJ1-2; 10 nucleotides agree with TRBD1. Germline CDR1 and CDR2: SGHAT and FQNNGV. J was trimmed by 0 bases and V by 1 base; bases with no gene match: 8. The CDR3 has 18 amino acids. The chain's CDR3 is CASSLGRDRGFSNYGYTF. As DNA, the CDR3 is TGTGCCAGCAGCTTAGGAAGGGACAGGGGCTTTTCTAACTATGGCTACACCTTC.

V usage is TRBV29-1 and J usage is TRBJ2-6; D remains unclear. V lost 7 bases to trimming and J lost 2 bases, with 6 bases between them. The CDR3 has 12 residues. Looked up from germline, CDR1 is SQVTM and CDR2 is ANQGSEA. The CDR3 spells CSANTGANVLTF. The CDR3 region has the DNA TGCAGCGCAAATACTGGGGCCAACGTCCTGACTTTC.

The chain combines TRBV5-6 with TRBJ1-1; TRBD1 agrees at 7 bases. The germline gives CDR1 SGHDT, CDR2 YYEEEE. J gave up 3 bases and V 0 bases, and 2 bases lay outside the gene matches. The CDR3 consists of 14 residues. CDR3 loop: CASSLGDRDTEAFF. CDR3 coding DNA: TGTGCCAGCAGCTTGGGAGACAGGGACACTGAAGCTTTCTTT. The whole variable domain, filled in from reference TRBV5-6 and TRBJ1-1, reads DAGVTQSPTHLIKTRGQQVTLRCSPKSGHDTVSWYQQALGQGPQFIFQYYEEEERQRGNFPDRFSGHQFPNYSSELNVNALLLGDSALYLCASSLGDRDTEAFFGQGTRLTVV.

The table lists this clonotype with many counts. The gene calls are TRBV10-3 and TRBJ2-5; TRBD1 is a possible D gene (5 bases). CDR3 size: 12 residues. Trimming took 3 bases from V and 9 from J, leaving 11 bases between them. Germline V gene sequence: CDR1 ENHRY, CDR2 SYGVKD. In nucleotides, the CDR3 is TGTGCCATCAGTGACCCAGGGAAAGCCCAGTACTTC. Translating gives CAISDPGKAQYF.

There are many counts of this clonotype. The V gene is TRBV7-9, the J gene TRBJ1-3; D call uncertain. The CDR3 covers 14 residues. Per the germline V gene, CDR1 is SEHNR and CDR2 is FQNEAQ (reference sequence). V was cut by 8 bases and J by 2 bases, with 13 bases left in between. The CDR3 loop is CASVGRMPGNTIYF. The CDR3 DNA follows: TGTGCCAGCGTGGGCAGGATGCCTGGAAACACCATATATTTT. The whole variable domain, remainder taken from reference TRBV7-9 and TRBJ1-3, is DTGVSQNPRHKITKRGQNVTFRCDPISEHNRLYWYRQTLGQGPEFLTYFQNEAQLEKSRLLSDRFSAERPKGSFSTLEIQRTEQGDSAMYLCASVGRMPGNTIYFGEGSWLTVV.

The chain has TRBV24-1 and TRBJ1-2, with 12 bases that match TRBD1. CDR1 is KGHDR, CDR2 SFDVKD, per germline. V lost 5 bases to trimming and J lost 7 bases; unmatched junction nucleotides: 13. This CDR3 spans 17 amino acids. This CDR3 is CATSGETGTGGAGGYTF. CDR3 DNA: TGTGCCACCAGTGGCGAGACCGGGACAGGGGGCGCCGGTGGCTACACCTTC.

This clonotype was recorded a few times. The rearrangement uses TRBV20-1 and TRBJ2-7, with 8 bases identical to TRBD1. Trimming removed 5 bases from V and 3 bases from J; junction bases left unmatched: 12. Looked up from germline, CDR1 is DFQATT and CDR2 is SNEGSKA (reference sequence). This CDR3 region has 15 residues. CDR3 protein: CSAVPGAQGGYEQYF. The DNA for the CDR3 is TGCAGTGCTGTCCCGGGGGCACAGGGGGGCTACGAGCAGTACTTC.

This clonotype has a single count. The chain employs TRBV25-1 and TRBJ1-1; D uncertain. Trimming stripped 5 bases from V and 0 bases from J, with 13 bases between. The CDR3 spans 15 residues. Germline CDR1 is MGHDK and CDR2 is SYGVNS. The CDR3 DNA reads TGTGCCAGCAGTCGCGTTATGGGCGTGAACACTGAAGCTTTCTTT. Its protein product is CASSRVMGVNTEAFF.

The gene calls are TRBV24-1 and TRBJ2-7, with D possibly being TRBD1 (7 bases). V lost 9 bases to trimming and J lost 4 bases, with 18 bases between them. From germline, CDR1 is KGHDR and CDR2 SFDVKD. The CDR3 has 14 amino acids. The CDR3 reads CATESTSGGYEQYF. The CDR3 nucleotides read TGTGCCACCGAGAGTACCTCAGGGGGGTACGAGCAGTACTTC.

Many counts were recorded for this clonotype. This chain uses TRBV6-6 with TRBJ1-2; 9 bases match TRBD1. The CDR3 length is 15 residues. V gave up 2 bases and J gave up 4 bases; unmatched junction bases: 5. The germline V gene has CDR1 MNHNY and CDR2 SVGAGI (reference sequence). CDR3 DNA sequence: TGTGCCAGCAGTTACGACAGGGGGTGGGTCTATGGCTACACCTTC. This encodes CASSYDRGWVYGYTF.

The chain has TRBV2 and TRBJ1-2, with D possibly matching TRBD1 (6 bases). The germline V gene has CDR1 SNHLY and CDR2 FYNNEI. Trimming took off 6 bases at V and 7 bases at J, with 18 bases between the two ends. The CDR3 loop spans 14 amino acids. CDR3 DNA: TGTGCCAGCAGCCTTCAGGGGCAGGTCGGTGGCTACACCTTC. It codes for CASSLQGQVGGYTF.

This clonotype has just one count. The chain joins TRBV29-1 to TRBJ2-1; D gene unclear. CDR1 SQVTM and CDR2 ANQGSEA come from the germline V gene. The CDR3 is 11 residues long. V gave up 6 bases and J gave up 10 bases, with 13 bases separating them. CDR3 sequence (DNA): TGCAGCGTACCCACCAGGTCCGAGCAGTTCTTC. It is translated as CSVPTRSEQFF.

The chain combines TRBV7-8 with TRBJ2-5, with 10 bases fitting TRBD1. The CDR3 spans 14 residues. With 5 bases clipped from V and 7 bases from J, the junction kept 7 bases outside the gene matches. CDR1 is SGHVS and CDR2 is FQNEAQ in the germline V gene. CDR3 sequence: CASSHDRGRGTQYF. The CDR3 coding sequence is TGTGCCAGCAGCCATGACAGGGGGCGTGGGACCCAGTACTTC.

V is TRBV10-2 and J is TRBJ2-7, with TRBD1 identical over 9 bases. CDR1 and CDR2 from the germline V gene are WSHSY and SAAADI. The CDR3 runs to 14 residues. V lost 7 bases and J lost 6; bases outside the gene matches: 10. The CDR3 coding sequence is TGCGCCAGCAACGCCGGGACAGGGCTCAGCGAGCAGTACTTC. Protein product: CASNAGTGLSEQYF.

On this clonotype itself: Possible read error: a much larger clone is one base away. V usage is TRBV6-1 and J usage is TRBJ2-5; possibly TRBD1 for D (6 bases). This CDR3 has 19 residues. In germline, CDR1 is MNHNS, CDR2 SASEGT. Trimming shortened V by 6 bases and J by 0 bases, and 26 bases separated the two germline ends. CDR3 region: CASRNGKGDARTYQETQYF. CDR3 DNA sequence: TGTGCCAGCAGAAACGGCAAGGGGGATGCGAGGACGTACCAAGAGACCCAGTACTTC.

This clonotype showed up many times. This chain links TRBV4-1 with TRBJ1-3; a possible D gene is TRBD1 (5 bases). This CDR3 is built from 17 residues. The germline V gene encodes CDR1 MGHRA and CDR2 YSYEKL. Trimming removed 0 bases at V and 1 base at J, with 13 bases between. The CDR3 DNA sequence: TGCGCCAGCAGCCAAGATAACAGGCTGACGTCTGGAAACACCATATATTTT. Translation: CASSQDNRLTSGNTIYF.

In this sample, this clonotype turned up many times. The CDR3 DNA reads TGTGCCAGCAGCTTATCAGGGAACAATTCACCCCTCCACTTT. Amino acid sequence: CASSLSGNNSPLHF. The V call is TRBV11-3, the J call TRBJ1-6, with a tentative D call TRBD1 (5 bases). The germline V and J ends were trimmed by 2 bases and 7 bases, with 9 bases remaining between them. The CDR3 runs to 14 residues. Germline V gene sequence: CDR1 SGHNT, CDR2 YENEEA.

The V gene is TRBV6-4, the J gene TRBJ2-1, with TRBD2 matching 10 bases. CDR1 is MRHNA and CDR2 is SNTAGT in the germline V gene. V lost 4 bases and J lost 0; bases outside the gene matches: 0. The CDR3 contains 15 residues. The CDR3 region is CASSGTSGSYNEQFF. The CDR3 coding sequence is TGTGCCAGCAGTGGGACTAGCGGCTCCTACAATGAGCAGTTCTTC.

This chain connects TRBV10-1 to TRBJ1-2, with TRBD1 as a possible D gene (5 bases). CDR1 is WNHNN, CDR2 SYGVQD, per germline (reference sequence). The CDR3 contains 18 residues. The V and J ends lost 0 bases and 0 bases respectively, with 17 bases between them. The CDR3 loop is CASSESKIGHPANYGYTF. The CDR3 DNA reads TGCGCCAGCAGTGAGTCGAAGATAGGACACCCAGCTAACTATGGCTACACCTTC.

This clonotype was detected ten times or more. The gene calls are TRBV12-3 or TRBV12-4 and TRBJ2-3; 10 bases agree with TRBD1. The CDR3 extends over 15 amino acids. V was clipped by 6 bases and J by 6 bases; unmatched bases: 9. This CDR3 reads CASRLGQGMGDTQYF. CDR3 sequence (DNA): TGTGCCAGCAGACTGGGACAGGGGATGGGTGATACGCAGTATTTT.

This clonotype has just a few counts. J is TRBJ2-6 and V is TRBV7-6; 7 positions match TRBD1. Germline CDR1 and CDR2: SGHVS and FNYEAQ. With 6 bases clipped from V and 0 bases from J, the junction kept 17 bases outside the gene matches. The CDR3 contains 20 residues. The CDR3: CASSPRSHRGILSGANVLTF. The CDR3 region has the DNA TGTGCCAGCAGTCCACGGTCCCACAGGGGTATACTCTCTGGGGCCAACGTCCTGACTTTC.

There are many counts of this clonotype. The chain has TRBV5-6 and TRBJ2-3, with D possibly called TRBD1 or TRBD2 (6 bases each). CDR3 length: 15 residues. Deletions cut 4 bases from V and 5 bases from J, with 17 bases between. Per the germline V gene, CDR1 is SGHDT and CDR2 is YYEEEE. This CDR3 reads CASSGWRGRGDTQYF. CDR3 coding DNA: TGTGCCAGCAGCGGGTGGAGGGGCAGGGGAGATACGCAGTATTTT.

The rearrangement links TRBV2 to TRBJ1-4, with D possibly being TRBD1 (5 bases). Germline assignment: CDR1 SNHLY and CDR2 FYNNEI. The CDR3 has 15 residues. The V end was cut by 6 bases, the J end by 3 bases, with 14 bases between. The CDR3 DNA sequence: TGTGCCAGCAGCGCCGGCGCAGGGTCTAATGAAAAACTGTTTTTT. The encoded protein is CASSAGAGSNEKLFF.

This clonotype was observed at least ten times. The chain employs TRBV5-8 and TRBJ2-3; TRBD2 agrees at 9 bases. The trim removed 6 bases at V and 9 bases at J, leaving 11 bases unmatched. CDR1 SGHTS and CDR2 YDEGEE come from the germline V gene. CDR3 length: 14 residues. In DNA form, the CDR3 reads TGTGCCAGCAAAGGGGCTAGCGGGGAGGTCACGCAGTATTTT. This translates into CASKGASGEVTQYF.

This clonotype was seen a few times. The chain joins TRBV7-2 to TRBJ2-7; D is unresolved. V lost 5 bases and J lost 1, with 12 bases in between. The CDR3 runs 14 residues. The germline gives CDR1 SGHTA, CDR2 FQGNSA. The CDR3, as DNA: TGTGCCAGCAGCCCCCGGGCGGATTCCTACGAGCAGTACTTC. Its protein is CASSPRADSYEQYF.

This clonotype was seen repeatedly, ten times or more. CDR3 nucleotide sequence: TGCAGTGCTAGAGTGGGAGTCTCTAACTATGGCTACACCTTC. It encodes CSARVGVSNYGYTF. The V and J genes are TRBV20-1 and TRBJ1-2; D uncertain. Trimming removed 1 base at V and 0 bases at J, with 9 bases between. CDR1 and CDR2 from the germline V gene are DFQATT and SNEGSKA (reference sequence). There are 14 residues in the CDR3.

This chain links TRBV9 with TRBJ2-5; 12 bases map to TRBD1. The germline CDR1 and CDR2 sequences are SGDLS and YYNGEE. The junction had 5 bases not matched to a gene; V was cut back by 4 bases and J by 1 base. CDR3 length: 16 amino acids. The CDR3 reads CASSPRDRGRQETQYF. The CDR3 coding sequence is TGTGCCAGCAGCCCCCGGGACAGGGGGCGCCAAGAGACCCAGTACTTC. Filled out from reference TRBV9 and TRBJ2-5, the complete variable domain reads DSGVTQTPKHLITATGQRVTLRCSPRSGDLSVYWYQQSLDQGLQFLIQYYNGEERAKGNILERFSAQQFPDLHSELNLSSLELGDSALYFCASSPRDRGRQETQYFGPGTRLLVL.

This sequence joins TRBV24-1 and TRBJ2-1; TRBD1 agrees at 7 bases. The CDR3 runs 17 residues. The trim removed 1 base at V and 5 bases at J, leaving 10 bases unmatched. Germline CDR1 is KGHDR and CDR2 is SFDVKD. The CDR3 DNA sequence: TGTGCCACCAGTGATTTTGAGGGGGCGAGCCGGGACAATGAGCAGTTCTTC. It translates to CATSDFEGASRDNEQFF.